Here is one TCR beta chain with its context. Its specific antigen is unknown. The sample holds no much larger clone one base away, and base qualities are not on file. The CDR3 spans 15 residues, from the cysteine through the phenylalanine. Only the CDR3 DNA stays, 45 bases, in frame from base 1. The germline V gene provides CDR1 MDHEN and CDR2 SYDVKM. The trim is 6 bases for V and 7 bases for J, with a gap of 19 bases between the germline ends. The data derive from a study of blood T cell repertoires in COVID-19 (dated by TCRdb to the early 2020s). Broadly, across the study: Samples from collaborators originated in the United States, Italy and Spain and spanned both the acute and convalescent phases of COVID-19. Where available, HLA class I and class II types were obtained from metadata supplied by the sample provider rather than from assay-based typing. The sample metadata nearly always contained a de-identified subject ID, COVID-19 status, age in years and sex. Deeply sampled blood TCRbeta repertoires from subjects exposed to, actively infected with, or recovered from COVID-19 were included in the dataset. The repertoires were made available in a free public database intended to serve as a resource for research on the immune response to SARS-CoV-2. The prospective study material was composed of cDNA or gDNA derived from T cells, B-cell-depleted T cells, or PBMCs. The samples were drawn from two sources: the first 160 participants of the ongoing ImmuneRACE study, and over 1,000 subjects contributed by 6 global collaborators. Broader findings and caveats from the paper: Clinical and demographic metadata were provided uncurated, with the amount varying by source and participant.

The immunoSEQ Assay, a bias-controlled multiplex PCR, was used to amplify TCRbeta CDR3 regions from genomic DNA. Turning to the authors' computational methods: The number of nucleated cells in each sample was estimated by amplification of reference gene primers within the assay. To quantify the absolute abundance of each unique TCRbeta CDR3 rearrangement, sequence reads were collapsed and filtered. For each sample, productive Simpson clonality was calculated by taking the square root of Simpson's diversity index across productive rearrangements. The table was pulled from immuneACCESS by TCRdb, which kept in-frame rearrangements only. Such tables lose some clones; where checked, under half of the loss comes from unresolved V genes, and the rest has no known cause. V, J and clone size derive from that table, while D and trimming were established from the DNA sequence. In all, the sample holds roughly 140,000 clones, and about 87% of those were seen once. Together, the top ten hold over 9% of the sample.

Enrolling through a virtual design, the prospective study's participants ranged in age from roughly 18 to 90 years and lived across 20 to 25 United States geographic areas. To assign participants to cohorts, the prospective study relied on clinical history that participants themselves reported in a screening survey and a study questionnaire. For ImmuneRACE Cohort 3, a participant was defined as recovered based on two consecutive negative NP/OP PCR tests, clearance by a healthcare professional, or resolution of symptoms. In the prospective study, mobile phlebotomists collected whole blood, serum and a nasopharyngeal or oropharyngeal swab from each participant. Participants in the prospective study had the option to provide additional blood draws and questionnaires over an approximately 2-month period. Before DNA extraction, blood samples from the prospective study were shipped at room temperature or frozen.

The sample consisted of PBMCs or T cells enriched from blood (not recorded which). In this chain, TRBV28 is recombined with TRBJ2-1; tentative D gene TRBD1, with 5 bases matching. This clonotype was obtained from a man aged 55 to 70 who had recovered from COVID-19. For the CDR3, the sequence is CASRTGDRKGNEQFF. The DNA sequence follows: TGTGCCAGCAGGACCGGTGACAGAAAGGGGAATGAGCAGTTCTTC. This CDR3, with the reference TRBV28 and TRBJ2-1 proteins standing in past its ends, gives the full variable domain DVKVTQSSRYLVKRTGEKVFLECVQDMDHENMFWYRQDPGLGLRLIYFSYDVKMKEKGDIPEGYSVSREKKERFSLILESASTNQTSMYLCASRTGDRKGNEQFFGPGTRLTVL.